This TCR beta chain was recovered during a study of blood T cell repertoires in COVID-19. In the study overall: The origin of the acute and convalescent COVID-19 samples was the United States, Italy and Spain.

TCRdb's table, derived via immunoSEQ multiplex PCR, lists solely in-frame clones and lacks some. The data contain about 220,000 clones, around 90% of them singletons. Losses at the gene ends were 6 bases for V and 4 bases for J; bases not matched to a gene: 11. The CDR3 is 15 residues long. CDR1 and CDR2 from the germline V gene are PRHDT and FYEKMQ (reference sequence). V usage is TRBV13 and J usage is TRBJ2-7; 8 bases are shared with TRBD1. The TCR was taken from a woman in her 30s who had recovered from COVID-19. The material sequenced was PBMCs or T cells enriched from blood (not recorded which). CDR3 nucleotides: TGTGCCAGCAGTTCCCGGACAGGGAAAAAATACGAGCAGTACTTC. Translating it yields CASSSRTGKKYEQYF. Full variable domain (outside the CDR3, taken from reference TRBV13 and TRBJ2-7): AAGVIQSPRHLIKEKRETATLKCYPIPRHDTVYWYQQGPGQDPQFLISFYEKMQSDKGSIPDRFSAQQFSDYHSELNMSSLELGDSALYFCASSSRTGKKYEQYFGPGTRLTVT.